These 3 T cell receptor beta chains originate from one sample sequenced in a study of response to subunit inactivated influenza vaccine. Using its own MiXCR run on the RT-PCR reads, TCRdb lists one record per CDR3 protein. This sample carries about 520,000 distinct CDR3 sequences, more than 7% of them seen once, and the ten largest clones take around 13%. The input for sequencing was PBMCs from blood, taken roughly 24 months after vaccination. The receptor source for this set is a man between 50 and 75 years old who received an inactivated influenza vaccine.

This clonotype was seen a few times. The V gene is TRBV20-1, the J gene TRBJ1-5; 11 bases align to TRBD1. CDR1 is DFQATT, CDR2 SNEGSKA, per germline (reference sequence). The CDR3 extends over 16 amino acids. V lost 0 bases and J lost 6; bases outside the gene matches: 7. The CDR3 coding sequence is TGCAGTGCTAGAGAGATCGGACAGGGGGCCCTTCAGCCCCAGCATTTT. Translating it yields CSAREIGQGALQPQHF.

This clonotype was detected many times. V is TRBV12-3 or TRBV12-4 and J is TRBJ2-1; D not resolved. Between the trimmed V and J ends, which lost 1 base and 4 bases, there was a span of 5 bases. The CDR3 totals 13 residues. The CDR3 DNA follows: TGTGCCAGCAGTTTAGGCAGTTACAATGAGCAGTTCTTC. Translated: CASSLGSYNEQFF.

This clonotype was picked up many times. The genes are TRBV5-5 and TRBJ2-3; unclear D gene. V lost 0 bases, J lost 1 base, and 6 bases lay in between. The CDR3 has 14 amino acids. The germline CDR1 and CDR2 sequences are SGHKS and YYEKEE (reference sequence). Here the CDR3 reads CASSLGLRTDTQYF. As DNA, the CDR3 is TGTGCCAGCAGCTTGGGGCTACGCACAGATACGCAGTATTTT.